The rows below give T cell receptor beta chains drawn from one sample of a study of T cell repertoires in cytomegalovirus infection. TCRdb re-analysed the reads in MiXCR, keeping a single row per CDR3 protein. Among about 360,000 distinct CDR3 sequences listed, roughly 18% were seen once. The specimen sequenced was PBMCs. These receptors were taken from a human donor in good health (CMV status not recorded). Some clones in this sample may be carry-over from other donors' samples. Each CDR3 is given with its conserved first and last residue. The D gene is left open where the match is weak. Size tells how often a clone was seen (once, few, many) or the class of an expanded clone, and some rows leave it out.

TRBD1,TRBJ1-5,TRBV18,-,CASSQGTGVNQPQHF,TGTGCCAGCTCACAGGGGACAGGGGTAAATCAGCCCCAGCATTTT
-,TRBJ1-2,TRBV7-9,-,CASSPGPTSGYTF,TGTGCCAGCAGCCCGGGACCGACCTCCGGCTACACCTTC
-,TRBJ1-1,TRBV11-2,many,CASSSNFIGITEAFF,TGTGCCAGCAGCTCGAACTTCATAGGGATCACTGAAGCTTTCTTT
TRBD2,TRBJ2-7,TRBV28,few,CASSPASGGLGEQYF,TGTGCCAGCAGTCCAGCCAGCGGGGGCCTGGGGGAGCAGTACTTC
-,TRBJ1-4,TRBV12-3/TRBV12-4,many,CASSSGVTHEKLFF,TGTGCCAGCAGTTCAGGGGTAACGCATGAAAAACTGTTTTTT
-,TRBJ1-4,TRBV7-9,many,CASSSYQRGGEKLFF,TGTGCCAGCAGCTCCTATCAACGTGGGGGTGAAAAACTGTTTTTT
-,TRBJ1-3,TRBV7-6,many,CASSLEYAPSSSGNTIYF,TGTGCCAGCAGCTTAGAATACGCCCCTTCGAGCTCTGGAAACACCATATATTTT
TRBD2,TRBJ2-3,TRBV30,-,CACEREGTDTQYF,TGTGCCTGCGAGCGGGAGGGAACAGATACGCAGTATTTT
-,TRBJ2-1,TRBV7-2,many,CASRASSSSYNEQFF,TGTGCCAGCAGGGCCAGTTCGAGCTCCTACAATGAGCAGTTCTTC
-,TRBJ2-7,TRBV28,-,CASSPPGTHYEQYF,TGTGCCAGCAGTCCCCCCGGGACTCACTACGAGCAGTACTTC
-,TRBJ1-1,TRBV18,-,CASSTDSSNTEAFF,TGTGCCAGCTCAACTGATAGCTCGAACACTGAAGCTTTCTTT
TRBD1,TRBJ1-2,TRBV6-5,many,CASSYEKTGVDYGYTF,TGTGCCAGCAGTTACGAAAAGACAGGGGTGGACTATGGCTACACCTTC
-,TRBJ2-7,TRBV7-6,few,CASSLVMSSYEQYF,TGTGCCAGCAGTCTCGTTATGAGCTCCTACGAGCAGTACTTC
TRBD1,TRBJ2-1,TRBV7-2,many,CASSLDRGKSYNEQFF,TGTGCCAGCAGCTTGGACAGGGGGAAATCCTACAATGAGCAGTTCTTC
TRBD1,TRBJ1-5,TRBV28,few,CASSSTGAGNQPQHF,TGTGCCAGCAGCTCGACAGGGGCTGGCAATCAGCCCCAGCATTTT
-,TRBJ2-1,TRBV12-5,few,CASGLAAFSSSYNEQFF,TGTGCTAGTGGTTTGGCGGCCTTTAGTAGCTCCTACAATGAGCAGTTCTTC
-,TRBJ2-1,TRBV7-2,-,CASSLAGNNEQSF,TGTGCCAGCAGCTTAGCCGGGAACAATGAGCAGTCCTTC